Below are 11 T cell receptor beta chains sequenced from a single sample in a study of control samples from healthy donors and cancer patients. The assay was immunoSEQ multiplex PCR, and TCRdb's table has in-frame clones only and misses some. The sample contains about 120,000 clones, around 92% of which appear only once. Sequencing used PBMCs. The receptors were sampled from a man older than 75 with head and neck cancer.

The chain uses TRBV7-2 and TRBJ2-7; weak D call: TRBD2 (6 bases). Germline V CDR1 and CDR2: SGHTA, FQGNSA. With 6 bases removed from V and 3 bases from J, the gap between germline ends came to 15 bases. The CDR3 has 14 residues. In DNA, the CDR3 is TGTGCCAGCAGTTCGGGAATGGGAGGCTACGAGCAGTACTTC. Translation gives CASSSGMGGYEQYF.

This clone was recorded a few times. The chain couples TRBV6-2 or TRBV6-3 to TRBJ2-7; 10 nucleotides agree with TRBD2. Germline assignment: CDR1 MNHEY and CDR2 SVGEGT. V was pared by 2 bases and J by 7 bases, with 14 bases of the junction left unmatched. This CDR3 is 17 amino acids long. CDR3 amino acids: CASSYTLAGASLREQYF. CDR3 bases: TGTGCCAGCAGTTACACCCTAGCGGGGGCCTCCCTACGAGAGCAGTACTTC.

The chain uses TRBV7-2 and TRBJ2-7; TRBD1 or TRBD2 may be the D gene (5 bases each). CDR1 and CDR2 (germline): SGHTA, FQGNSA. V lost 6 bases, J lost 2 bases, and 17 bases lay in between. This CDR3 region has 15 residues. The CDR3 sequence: CASRIVGDATYEQYF. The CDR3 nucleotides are TGTGCCAGCAGGATAGTGGGGGACGCAACCTACGAGCAGTACTTC.

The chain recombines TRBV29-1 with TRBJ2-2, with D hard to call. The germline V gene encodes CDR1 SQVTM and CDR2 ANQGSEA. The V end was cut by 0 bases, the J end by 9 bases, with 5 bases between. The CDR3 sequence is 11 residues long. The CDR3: CSVEEGRELFF. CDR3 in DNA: TGCAGCGTTGAAGAAGGCCGGGAGCTGTTTTTT.

DNA of the CDR3: TGTGCCAGCAGTAAGCCCCGGGGTTCCGGCGAGCAGTACTTC. Protein product: CASSKPRGSGEQYF. This chain uses TRBV6-5 with TRBJ2-7; TRBD2 is a possible D gene (5 bases). Per the germline V gene, CDR1 is MNHEY and CDR2 is SVGAGI. V lost 5 bases, J lost 6 bases, and 17 bases lay in between. The CDR3 contains 14 residues.

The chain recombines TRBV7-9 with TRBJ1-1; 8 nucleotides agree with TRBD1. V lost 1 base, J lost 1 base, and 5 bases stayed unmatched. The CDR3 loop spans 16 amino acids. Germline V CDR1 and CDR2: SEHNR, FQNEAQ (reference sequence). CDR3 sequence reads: CASSLVGRGRNTEAFF. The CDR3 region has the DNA TGTGCCAGCAGCTTAGTTGGCAGGGGGCGGAACACTGAAGCTTTCTTT.

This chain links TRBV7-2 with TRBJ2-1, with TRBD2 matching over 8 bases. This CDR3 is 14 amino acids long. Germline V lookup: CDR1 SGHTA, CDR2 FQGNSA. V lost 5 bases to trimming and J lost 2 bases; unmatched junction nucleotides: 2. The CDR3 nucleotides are TGTGCCAGCAGCGTCGGGGGGGCCTACAATGAGCAGTTCTTC. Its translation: CASSVGGAYNEQFF. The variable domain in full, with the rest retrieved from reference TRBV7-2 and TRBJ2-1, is GAGVSQSPSNKVTEKGKDVELRCDPISGHTALYWYRQSLGQGLEFLIYFQGNSAPDKSGLPSDRFSAERTGGSVSTLTIQRTQQEDSAVYLCASSVGGAYNEQFFGPGTRLTVL.

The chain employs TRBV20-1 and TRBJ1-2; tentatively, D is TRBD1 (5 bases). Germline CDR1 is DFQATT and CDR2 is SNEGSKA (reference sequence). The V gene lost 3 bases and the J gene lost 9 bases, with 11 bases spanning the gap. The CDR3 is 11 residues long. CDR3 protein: CSASDGARYTF. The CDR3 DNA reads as TGCAGTGCTAGTGATGGGGCGCGCTACACCTTC.

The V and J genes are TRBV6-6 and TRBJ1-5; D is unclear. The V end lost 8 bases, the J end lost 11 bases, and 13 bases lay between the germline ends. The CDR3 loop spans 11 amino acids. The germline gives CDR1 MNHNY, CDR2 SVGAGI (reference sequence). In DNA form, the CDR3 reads TGTGCCAGCTCCGGCGGGGTAACCCAGCATTTT. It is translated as CASSGGVTQHF.

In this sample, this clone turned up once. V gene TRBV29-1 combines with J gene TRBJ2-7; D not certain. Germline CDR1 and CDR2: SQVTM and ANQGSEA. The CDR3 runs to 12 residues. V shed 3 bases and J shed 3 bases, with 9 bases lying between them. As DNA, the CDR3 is TGCAGCGTTGAGGGTCAGAACTACGAGCAGTACTTC. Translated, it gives CSVEGQNYEQYF.

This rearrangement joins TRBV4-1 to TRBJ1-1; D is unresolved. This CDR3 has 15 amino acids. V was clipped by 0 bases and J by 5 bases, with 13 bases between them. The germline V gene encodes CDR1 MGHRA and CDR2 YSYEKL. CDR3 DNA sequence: TGCGCCAGCAGCCAAGAGGGTACTCCTGTTACTGAAGCTTTCTTT. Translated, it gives CASSQEGTPVTEAFF.